These 18 T cell receptor beta chains came from one sample sequenced in a study of blood T cell repertoires in COVID-19. The assay was immunoSEQ multiplex PCR, and TCRdb's table has in-frame clones only and misses some. This table holds 50,000 to 60,000 clones, 65% to 85% found once. The specimen was peripheral blood. The receptors come from a man aged 35 to 55 with acute or convalescent COVID-19.

The CDR3 coding sequence is TGTGCCAGTAAGACCGGGAGGCCGAACACCGGGGAGCTGTTTTTT. This gives the protein CASKTGRPNTGELFF. The V call is TRBV19, the J call TRBJ2-2; 7 bases are shared with TRBD2. Trimming took 7 bases from V and 0 from J; bases not matched to a gene: 5. Germline CDR1 reads LNHDA; CDR2 reads SQIVND (reference sequence). The CDR3 extends over 15 amino acids.

The chain is built from TRBV4-2 and TRBJ2-5; D not resolved. Per germline, CDR1 LGHNA and CDR2 YNFKEQ. Trimming removed 3 bases from V and 3 bases from J, with 8 bases in between. The CDR3 is 13 residues long. This CDR3 is CASSQRRKETQYF. DNA of the CDR3: TGTGCCAGCAGCCAGAGGAGAAAAGAGACCCAGTACTTC.

The rearrangement uses TRBV4-1 and TRBJ1-1; tentatively, D is TRBD1 (6 bases). V was clipped by 2 bases and J by 1 base, with 17 bases between them. Germline CDR1 reads MGHRA; CDR2 reads YSYEKL. The CDR3 has 17 amino acids. This CDR3 reads CASSQNPSDSPNTEAFF. As DNA, the CDR3 is TGCGCCAGCAGCCAAAACCCGTCGGACAGCCCGAACACTGAAGCTTTCTTT.

The chain carries TRBV23-1 and TRBJ2-7; 7 bases match TRBD2. TRBV23-1 counts as an open reading frame of uncertain function. V dropped 0 bases and J dropped 3; count of bases not matched to a gene: 2. CDR3 length: 14 residues. In DNA, the CDR3 is TGCGCCAGCAGTCAATCGGCTAGCGGCTACGAGCAGTACTTC. Translation: CASSQSASGYEQYF.

The J gene is TRBJ2-3, the V gene TRBV5-1; 7 bases are a match to TRBD2. J lost 0 bases, V lost 1 base, and 2 bases had no gene match. The CDR3 has 15 amino acids. The germline V gene has CDR1 SGHRS and CDR2 YFSETQ. The CDR3 region has the DNA TGCGCCAGCAGCTTGTCGGGGGGAAGCACAGATACGCAGTATTTT. Amino acid sequence: CASSLSGGSTDTQYF. Supplemented by reference TRBV5-1 and TRBJ2-3, the full variable domain reads KAGVTQTPRYLIKTRGQQVTLSCSPISGHRSVSWYQQTPGQGLQFLFEYFSETQRNKGNFPGRFSGRQFSNSRSEMNVSTLELGDSALYLCASSLSGGSTDTQYFGPGTRLTVL.

This rearrangement joins TRBV21-1 to TRBJ2-3; the table assigns TRBD2, which was not confirmed against the DNA. TRBV21-1 is classified as a pseudogene. The CDR3 runs to 21 residues. This CDR3 is CASSPPPGRTSGGTSTDTQYF. CDR3 nucleotides: TGTGCCAGCAGCCCCCCACCCGGCCGGACTAGCGGGGGAACTAGCACAGATACGCAGTATTTT.

A few counts support this clone. The chain has TRBV6-5 and TRBJ1-4; D remains ambiguous. Germline-derived CDR1 and CDR2 are MNHEY and SVGAGI. Between the trimmed V and J ends, which lost 7 bases and 8 bases, there was a span of 17 bases. This CDR3 is built from 14 residues. In DNA form, the CDR3 reads TGTGCCAGCAAAATAGGGAGTAGAGGGGAAAAACTGTTTTTT. Protein sequence: CASKIGSRGEKLFF.

The chain couples TRBV5-1 to TRBJ1-1; a possible D gene is TRBD1 (5 bases). The CDR3 spans 13 residues. V was cut by 1 base and J by 3 bases, with 7 bases left in between. CDR1 and CDR2 from the germline V gene are SGHRS and YFSETQ. The CDR3 sequence is CASSLQGDTEAFF. CDR3 in DNA: TGCGCCAGCAGCTTGCAAGGGGACACTGAAGCTTTCTTT.

The V and J genes are TRBV6-5 and TRBJ1-2; tentative D call: TRBD1 (6 bases). The CDR3 extends over 14 amino acids. Germline loops: CDR1 MNHEY, CDR2 SVGAGI. Trimming pared 2 bases from V and 8 bases from J, leaving 15 bases between. CDR3 loop: CASSYGTRGGGYTF. CDR3 coding DNA: TGTGCCAGCAGTTACGGCACCCGGGGGGGCGGCTACACCTTC.

The count of this clone is one. The CDR3 bases are TGTGCCAGCAGTGAAGCGCACGGGGGTTCGTCTGGAAACACCATATATTTT. Its translation is CASSEAHGGSSGNTIYF. The chain is built from TRBV6-1 and TRBJ1-3; tentative D call: TRBD1 (5 bases). Germline values: CDR1 MNHNS, CDR2 SASEGT. The CDR3 sequence is 17 residues long. V shed 0 bases and J shed 1 base, with 13 bases lying between them.

The chain is built from TRBV9 and TRBJ2-2; 7 nucleotides match TRBD2. Germline V CDR1 and CDR2: SGDLS, YYNGEE. After removal of 2 bases from V and 2 bases from J, the junction contained 15 bases not matched to a gene. CDR3 length: 19 residues. The CDR3 coding sequence is TGTGCCAGCAGCGTCGGACTAGGGAGAGTCCTTAGCAACACCGGGGAGCTGTTTTTT. Translation: CASSVGLGRVLSNTGELFF.

This CDR3 is CATSWTGKNTPLHF. The DNA of the CDR3 is TGTGCCACCAGCTGGACAGGGAAGAATACACCCCTCCACTTT. The chain carries TRBV15 and TRBJ1-6; 8 bases fit TRBD1. Per the germline V gene, CDR1 is LNHNV and CDR2 is YYDKDF (reference sequence). The J segment lost 11 bases and the V segment lost 5 bases, leaving 8 bases of the junction unmatched. The CDR3 consists of 14 residues.

The chain couples TRBV11-2 to TRBJ2-3; the D gene is possibly TRBD2 (6 bases). The CDR3 extends over 16 amino acids. CDR1 and CDR2 from the germline V gene are SGHAT and FQNNGV. With 6 bases removed from V and 2 bases from J, the gap between germline ends came to 18 bases. The CDR3 is CASSRGVAAYTDTQYF. DNA of the CDR3: TGTGCCAGCAGTCGTGGAGTAGCGGCCTACACAGATACGCAGTATTTT.

This clone has only one observation. This chain connects TRBV11-2 to TRBJ2-2; 8 nucleotides line up with TRBD1. Unmatched junction bases numbered 2, after V lost 8 bases and J lost 0 bases. Germline values: CDR1 SGHAT, CDR2 FQNNGV. This CDR3 region has 14 residues. The CDR3 bases are TGTGCCAGCCGACAGGGGCCGAACACCGGGGAGCTGTTTTTT. The encoded protein is CASRQGPNTGELFF.

The rearrangement links TRBV2 to TRBJ2-1; TRBD2 might be the D (5 bases). Germline CDR1 reads SNHLY; CDR2 reads FYNNEI. The V and J ends lost 7 bases and 0 bases respectively, with 13 bases between them. This CDR3 comprises 15 residues. This CDR3 reads CASKKEVRSYNEQFF. In DNA form, the CDR3 reads TGTGCCAGCAAAAAGGAGGTTCGCTCCTACAATGAGCAGTTCTTC.

The V gene is TRBV18, the J gene TRBJ1-2; 7 positions match TRBD1. The CDR3 contains 15 residues. Germline values: CDR1 KGHSH, CDR2 LQKENI. With 3 bases clipped from V and 10 bases from J, the junction kept 14 bases outside the gene matches. CDR3 amino acids: CASSPDGGTVSVYTF. CDR3 in DNA: TGTGCCAGCTCACCTGACGGTGGGACAGTTTCCGTCTACACCTTC.

This chain connects TRBV6-5 to TRBJ2-5; TRBD1 aligns across 7 bases. Looked up from germline, CDR1 is MNHEY and CDR2 is SVGAGI. The CDR3 loop spans 13 amino acids. The V segment lost 11 bases and the J segment 5 bases; nucleotides outside the gene matches: 11. As DNA, the CDR3 is TGTGCCCATGGGACAGTAAGGGAGGAGACCCAGTACTTC. It codes for CAHGTVREETQYF.

CDR3 in DNA: TGCGCCAGCAGCAAACAGGGAGGGGGTTCACCCCTCCACTTT. Protein sequence: CASSKQGGGSPLHF. The V gene is TRBV5-1, the J gene TRBJ1-6; maybe TRBD1 (6 bases). V lost 4 bases and J 9 bases, leaving 14 bases between the germline ends. Germline-derived CDR1 and CDR2 are SGHRS and YFSETQ. CDR3 length: 14 residues.